Below, one T cell receptor beta chain is given with its context. The antigen is unknown. Time point in this sample: baseline, week 1 (first vaccination visit). Stated treatment: pre-vaccination baseline after standard-of-care therapy. The data stem from a study of a mutant IDH1 vaccine in newly diagnosed glioma. The overall study: Pretreatment consisted of radiotherapy, temozolomide, or both, with most receiving both.

Using immunoSEQ multiplex PCR, the repertoire was profiled, and TCRdb retains in-frame clones only, with some absent. The profile shows tens of thousands of clones, 70% to 90% of them singletons. Germline V gene sequence: CDR1 SEHNR, CDR2 FQNEAQ (reference sequence). The trim removed 3 bases at V and 10 bases at J, leaving 14 bases unmatched. The CDR3 has 16 residues. Study-wide results and caveats: In roughly 93% of patients, immune responses induced by the vaccine occurred. Seemingly, pseudoprogression had no relation to changes in the top peripheral T cell clonotypes.

This TCR came from a middle-aged man with glioma. The chain combines TRBV7-9 with TRBJ2-1; 8 bases match TRBD2. Sequenced here: PBMCs, sampled from a glioma patient treated with radiotherapy, temozolomide or both. DNA for the CDR3: TGTGCCAGCAGCTTTCTTCCAGGCGGGAGGCCCAACGAGCAGTTCTTC. Protein sequence: CASSFLPGGRPNEQFF.